The 22 T cell receptor beta chains below were found in one sample sequenced in a study of beta chain features in type 1 diabetes. Reverse transcription of all isolated RNA meant that expressed TCRB transcripts were sequenced. Repertoires were generated with immunoSEQ multiplex PCR, while TCRdb's copy carries only in-frame clones and drops some. The sample consists of hundreds of thousands of clones, over 11% of them appearing once. Whole-study findings and limits: Shortening that was moderate but significant affected the TCRB CDR3s of Type 1 diabetes patients in all four CD4+ subsets.

Their antigens remain unidentified. Sequences were obtained from naive CD4+ T cells from blood. These TCRs come from a man younger than 30 with type 1 diabetes.

This clone was counted only a few times. The chain recombines TRBV6-5 with TRBJ2-2; possibly TRBD2 for D (5 bases). CDR1 MNHEY and CDR2 SVGAGI come from the germline V gene. The V end was cut by 6 bases, the J end by 8 bases, with 13 bases between. The CDR3 totals 13 residues. The CDR3: CASSLTWEGELFF. In nucleotides, the CDR3 is TGTGCCAGCAGCCTGACCTGGGAGGGGGAGCTGTTTTTT.

J is TRBJ1-1 and V is TRBV27, with TRBD1 as a possible D gene (6 bases). Germline V gene lookup returns CDR1 MNHEY and CDR2 SMNVEV (reference sequence). The CDR3 is 13 residues long. V lost 11 bases and J 1 base, leaving 14 bases between the germline ends. In DNA form, the CDR3 reads TGTGCCTCCCGGGGGGGGCGGAACACTGAAGCTTTCTTT. Translating it yields CASRGGRNTEAFF.

This clone was found a few times. The chain couples TRBV30 to TRBJ2-2, with D perhaps TRBD1 or TRBD2 (5 bases each). This CDR3 has 15 residues. Germline CDR1 reads GTSNPN; CDR2 reads SVGIG (reference sequence). V was clipped by 1 base and J by 3 bases, with 12 bases between them. The CDR3 loop reads CAWSEGPGYTGELFF. The CDR3 DNA is TGTGCCTGGAGTGAGGGACCGGGGTACACCGGGGAGCTGTTTTTT.

V and J are TRBV14 and TRBJ1-2, with a tentative D call TRBD1 (5 bases). V was shortened by 4 bases and J by 8 bases, with 20 bases between the two germline ends. Germline CDR1 SGHDN, CDR2 FVKESK. CDR3 length: 15 residues. CDR3 nucleotide sequence: TGTGCCAGCAGCCGAACCCTTGGGACCGTCGGGGGCTACACCTTC. Protein product: CASSRTLGTVGGYTF.

V and J are TRBV4-2 and TRBJ2-7; D uncertain. CDR3 size: 15 residues. The germline gives CDR1 LGHNA, CDR2 YNFKEQ. Trimming took off 1 base at V and 1 base at J, with 11 bases between the two ends. This CDR3 is CASSQVRQESYEQYF. The CDR3 DNA sequence: TGTGCCAGCAGCCAAGTTCGGCAGGAATCCTACGAGCAGTACTTC.

The rearrangement joins TRBV7-9 to TRBJ2-7, with D possibly TRBD2 on 6 matching bases. The V end was cut by 2 bases, the J end by 2 bases, with 19 bases between. The CDR3 covers 17 residues. The germline V gene has CDR1 SEHNR and CDR2 FQNEAQ (reference sequence). CDR3 bases: TGTGCCAGCAGCTTATTGAGTTTTCGGGACTCTCCCTACGAGCAGTACTTC. Its translation: CASSLLSFRDSPYEQYF.

The V and J genes are TRBV2 and TRBJ1-1; D may be TRBD1 (5 bases). Germline CDR1 is SNHLY and CDR2 is FYNNEI. This CDR3 comprises 12 residues. V shed 4 bases and J shed 5 bases, with 8 bases lying between them. CDR3 sequence: CASSVGVTEAFF. Written as DNA, the CDR3 is TGTGCCAGCAGTGTAGGGGTAACTGAAGCTTTCTTT.

The chain links TRBV9 to TRBJ2-3; 8 bases fit TRBD2. Germline V gene data show CDR1 as SGDLS and CDR2 as YYNGEE. Trimming cost V 5 bases and J 3 bases; bases outside gene matches: 17. CDR3 length equals 18 residues. CDR3 loop: CASSNRLSGMSGTDTQYF. The CDR3, as DNA: TGTGCCAGCAGTAATAGACTTAGCGGGATGAGTGGTACAGATACGCAGTATTTT.

The chain links TRBV30 to TRBJ2-7; no reliable D call. Trimming stripped 0 bases from V and 0 bases from J, with 9 bases between. Germline V gene data show CDR1 as GTSNPN and CDR2 as SVGIG (reference sequence). CDR3 length: 14 residues. The DNA of the CDR3 is TGTGCCTGGAGTGTTATACGGAGCTCCTACGAGCAGTACTTC. Translating gives CAWSVIRSSYEQYF.

The genes are TRBV9 and TRBJ2-1; no reliable D call. CDR3 length: 15 residues. Trimming pared 3 bases from V and 2 bases from J, leaving 12 bases between. Germline V CDR1 and CDR2: SGDLS, YYNGEE. The CDR3 DNA sequence: TGTGCCAGCAGCGCCACTAACAGTGCCTACAATGAGCAGTTCTTC. Translating it yields CASSATNSAYNEQFF.

The chain joins TRBV30 to TRBJ1-3, with D unresolved. V lost 3 bases and J 7 bases, leaving 7 bases between the germline ends. Germline V gene data show CDR1 as GTSNPN and CDR2 as SVGIG (reference sequence). The CDR3 extends over 11 amino acids. The chain's CDR3 is CAWSRRNTIYF. For the CDR3, the DNA is TGTGCCTGGAGCCGGAGGAACACCATATATTTT.

This clone was counted only a few times. The CDR3 bases are TGTGCCAGTAACACGGACAGGGGAAAAATCGAGAACACTGAAGCTTTCTTT. This translates into CASNTDRGKIENTEAFF. The chain employs TRBV19 and TRBJ1-1; 9 bases fit TRBD1. The CDR3 is 17 residues long. The J segment lost 1 base and the V segment lost 7 bases, leaving 13 bases of the junction unmatched. From germline, CDR1 is LNHDA and CDR2 SQIVND (reference sequence).

The chain is built from TRBV5-6 and TRBJ2-7; no clear D. Germline CDR1 and CDR2: SGHDT and YYEEEE. The ends were cut back, 2 bases at V and 0 bases at J, with 9 bases in the middle. The CDR3 has 14 residues. The CDR3 is CASSFGQYSYEQYF. DNA of the CDR3: TGTGCCAGCAGCTTTGGTCAATACTCCTACGAGCAGTACTTC.

This clone has only a few counts. The V call is TRBV19, the J call TRBJ2-2; 9 bases align to TRBD2. This CDR3 comprises 15 residues. The V segment lost 2 bases and the J segment 5 bases; nucleotides outside the gene matches: 3. Germline loops: CDR1 LNHDA, CDR2 SQIVND (reference sequence). The CDR3 nucleotides read TGTGCCAGTAGTATACTAGCGGGGCCAACCGGGGAGCTGTTTTTT. Translating it yields CASSILAGPTGELFF.

This clone has just a few counts. This chain uses TRBV10-3 with TRBJ2-7, with D perhaps matching TRBD2 (6 bases). The CDR3 contains 13 residues. The ends were cut back, 4 bases at V and 2 bases at J, with 9 bases in the middle. Germline CDR1 and CDR2: ENHRY and SYGVKD. The chain's CDR3 is CAISGGTPYEQYF. The CDR3 DNA sequence: TGTGCCATCAGTGGCGGGACCCCCTACGAGCAGTACTTC.

Remarks on this clone: Within the sample, other DNA sequences also encode this same CDR3. V and J are TRBV29-1 and TRBJ1-1; 10 bases are a match to TRBD1. Germline assignment: CDR1 SQVTM and CDR2 ANQGSEA. V gave up 4 bases and J gave up 5 bases; unmatched junction bases: 4. The CDR3 is 13 residues long. In nucleotides, the CDR3 is TGCAGCGTTGTAGGACAGGGGGGAACTGAAGCTTTCTTT. This sequence encodes CSVVGQGGTEAFF. Drawing the rest from reference TRBV29-1 and TRBJ1-1, the complete variable domain is SAVISQKPSRDICQRGTSLTIQCQVDSQVTMMFWYRQQPGQSLTLIATANQGSEATYESGFVIDKFPISRPNLTFSTLTVSNMSPEDSSIYLCSVVGQGGTEAFFGQGTRLTVV.

This clone turned up a few times. The chain links TRBV10-3 to TRBJ1-1; possible D gene TRBD1, 6 bases. This CDR3 comprises 15 residues. Germline V gives CDR1 ENHRY, CDR2 SYGVKD. Trimming left V 0 bases short and J 4 bases short, with 12 bases between. The CDR3: CAISESKGGGTEAFF. DNA of the CDR3: TGTGCCATCAGTGAGTCCAAGGGGGGAGGCACTGAAGCTTTCTTT.

A single count supports this clone. J is TRBJ2-7 and V is TRBV19; TRBD1 matches at 11 bases. The junction had 3 bases not matched to a gene; V was cut back by 5 bases and J by 6 bases. Germline V CDR1 and CDR2: LNHDA, SQIVND (reference sequence). There are 13 residues in the CDR3. The DNA for the CDR3 is TGTGCCAGTAGTGGACAGGGGGCGAGCGAGCAGTACTTC. Translation: CASSGQGASEQYF.

This clone was picked up a small number of times. The chain has TRBV18 and TRBJ1-2; TRBD1 matches 7 bases. V lost 6 bases to trimming and J lost 5 bases; unmatched junction nucleotides: 12. Germline CDR1 and CDR2: KGHSH and LQKENI. The CDR3 has 15 residues. In nucleotides, the CDR3 is TGTGCCAGCTCGACCCTCCGGGACAGTCCGTATGGCTACACCTTC. It translates to CASSTLRDSPYGYTF.

The chain has TRBV7-6 and TRBJ2-2; 9 nucleotides agree with TRBD2. Trimming removed 1 base from V and 4 bases from J; junction bases left unmatched: 7. The germline V gene has CDR1 SGHVS and CDR2 FNYEAQ. The length of the CDR3 is 17 residues. As DNA, the CDR3 is TGTGCCAGCAGCTTAGAAGATGGACTAGCGAGCACCGGGGAGCTGTTTTTT. This codes for CASSLEDGLASTGELFF.

There are a few counts of this clone. Other nucleotide sequences from this sample produce the same CDR3. This chain joins TRBV5-1 and TRBJ1-1; TRBD1 is a possible D gene (5 bases). V dropped 4 bases and J dropped 2 bases, with 12 bases sitting between them. The CDR3 runs 14 residues. Germline V gene data show CDR1 as SGHRS and CDR2 as YFSETQ. In DNA form, the CDR3 reads TGCGCCAGCAGCCTCGGGACGGCTAACACTGAAGCTTTCTTT. It translates to CASSLGTANTEAFF.

This chain connects TRBV19 to TRBJ2-1; 13 bases align to TRBD2. V dropped 7 bases and J dropped 8; count of bases not matched to a gene: 2. CDR3 size: 13 residues. Germline-derived CDR1 and CDR2 are LNHDA and SQIVND (reference sequence). The CDR3 DNA reads TGTGCCAGTACCGGACTAGCGGGGGATGAGCAGTTCTTC. Translated, it gives CASTGLAGDEQFF.